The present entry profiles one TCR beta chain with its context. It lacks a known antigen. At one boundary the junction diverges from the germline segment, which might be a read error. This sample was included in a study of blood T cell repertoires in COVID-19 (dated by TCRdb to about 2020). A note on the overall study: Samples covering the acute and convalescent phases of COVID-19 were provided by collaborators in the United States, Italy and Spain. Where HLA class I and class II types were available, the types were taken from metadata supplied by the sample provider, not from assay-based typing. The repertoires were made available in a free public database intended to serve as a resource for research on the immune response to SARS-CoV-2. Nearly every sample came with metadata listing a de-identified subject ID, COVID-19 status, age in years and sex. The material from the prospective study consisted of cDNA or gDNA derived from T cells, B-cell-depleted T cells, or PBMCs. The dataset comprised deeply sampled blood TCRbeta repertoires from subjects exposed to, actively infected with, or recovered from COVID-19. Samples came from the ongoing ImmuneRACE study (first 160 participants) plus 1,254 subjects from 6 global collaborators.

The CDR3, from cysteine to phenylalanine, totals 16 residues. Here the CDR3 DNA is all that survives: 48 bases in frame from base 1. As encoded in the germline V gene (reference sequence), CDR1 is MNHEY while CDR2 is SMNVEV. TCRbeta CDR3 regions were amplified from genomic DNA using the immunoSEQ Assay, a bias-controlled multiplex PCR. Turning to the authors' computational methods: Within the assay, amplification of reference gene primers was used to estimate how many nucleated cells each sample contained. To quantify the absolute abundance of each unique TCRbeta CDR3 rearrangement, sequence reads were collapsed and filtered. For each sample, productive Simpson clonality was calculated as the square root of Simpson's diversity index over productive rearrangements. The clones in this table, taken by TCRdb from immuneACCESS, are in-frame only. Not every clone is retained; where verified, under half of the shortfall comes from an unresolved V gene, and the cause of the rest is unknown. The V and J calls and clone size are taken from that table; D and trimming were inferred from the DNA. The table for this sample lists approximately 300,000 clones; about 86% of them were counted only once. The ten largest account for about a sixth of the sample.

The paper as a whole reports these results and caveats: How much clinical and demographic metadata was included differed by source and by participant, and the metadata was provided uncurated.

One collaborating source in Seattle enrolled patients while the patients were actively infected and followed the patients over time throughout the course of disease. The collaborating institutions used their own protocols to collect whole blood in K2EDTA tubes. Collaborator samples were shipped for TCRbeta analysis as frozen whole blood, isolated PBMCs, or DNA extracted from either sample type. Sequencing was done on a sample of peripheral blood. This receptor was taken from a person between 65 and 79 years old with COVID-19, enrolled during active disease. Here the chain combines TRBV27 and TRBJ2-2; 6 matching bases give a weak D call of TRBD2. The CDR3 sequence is CASSSMGLGNAGELFF. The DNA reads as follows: TGTGCCAGCAGCTCAATGGGACTGGGGAACGCCGGGGAGCTGTTTTTT.